These 20 T cell receptor beta chains share one sample of origin, sequenced in a study of T cells in Graves' hyperthyroidism and ophthalmopathy. Amplified TCR beta CDR3 regions derived from RNA transcripts. A set of HTBI primers served as the primers for a first-round RT-PCR of the TCR CDR3. TCRdb fed the multiplex PCR reads into MiXCR, producing one record per CDR3 protein. The data hold some 490,000 distinct CDR3 sequences, with about 15% observed a single time. The sample consisted of blood. The source of these receptors is a woman aged 25 to 39 with Graves' ophthalmopathy.

This clonotype was found many times. V usage is TRBV7-8 and J usage is TRBJ2-5; the D gene is possibly TRBD2 (6 bases). Germline CDR1 reads SGHVS; CDR2 reads FQNEAQ. The CDR3 has 13 amino acids. V dropped 3 bases and J dropped 5 bases, with 10 bases sitting between them. CDR3 amino acids: CASSFGGGETQYF. The CDR3 DNA is TGTGCCAGCAGCTTCGGGGGAGGTGAGACCCAGTACTTC.

This chain joins TRBV3-1 and TRBJ2-6, with 14 bases aligning to TRBD2. The CDR3 contains 17 residues. Germline-derived CDR1 and CDR2 are LGHDT and YNNKEL (reference sequence). V dropped 3 bases and J dropped 3; count of bases not matched to a gene: 1. The CDR3 sequence: CASSQGLAGDGANVLTF. CDR3 bases: TGTGCCAGCAGCCAGGGACTAGCGGGAGATGGGGCCAACGTCCTGACTTTC.

This clonotype was seen ten or more times. The J gene is TRBJ2-1, the V gene TRBV20-1, with 11 bases matching TRBD2. CDR1 DFQATT and CDR2 SNEGSKA come from the germline V gene (reference sequence). The CDR3 spans 15 residues. With V trimmed by 3 bases and J by 8 bases, 9 bases remained unmatched. CDR3 DNA sequence: TGCAGTGCTAGGGTACCGGGACTAGCGGCCCATGAGCAGTTCTTC. It is translated as CSARVPGLAAHEQFF.

This sequence joins TRBV12-3 or TRBV12-4 and TRBJ2-7, with D unresolved. V was shortened by 5 bases and J by 2 bases, with 16 bases between the two germline ends. This CDR3 region has 15 residues. This CDR3 is CASSESPGVTYEQYF. CDR3 in DNA: TGTGCCAGCAGTGAATCGCCAGGCGTTACCTACGAGCAGTACTTC.

The rearrangement joins TRBV7-9 to TRBJ2-7, with a possible D match to TRBD1 (5 bases). Germline loops: CDR1 SEHNR, CDR2 FQNEAQ (reference sequence). The V and J ends lost 3 bases and 1 base respectively, with 10 bases between them. The length of the CDR3 is 14 residues. The CDR3 sequence: CASSFQGWSYEQYF. CDR3 nucleotide sequence: TGTGCCAGCAGCTTCCAGGGTTGGTCCTACGAGCAGTACTTC.

V and J are TRBV6-2 or TRBV6-3 and TRBJ1-1; a weak D match, TRBD1 (5 bases). Trimming removed 6 bases from V and 0 bases from J, with 23 bases in between. Germline CDR1 and CDR2: MNHEY and SVGEGT. The CDR3 is made up of 18 amino acids. CDR3: CASRRSRWGLGMNTEAFF. DNA of the CDR3: TGTGCCAGCAGACGCTCGCGTTGGGGGTTGGGTATGAACACTGAAGCTTTCTTT.

This clonotype has only one observation. V and J are TRBV19 and TRBJ2-1; TRBD2 matches at 14 bases. The CDR3 consists of 16 residues. J lost 10 bases, V lost 4 bases, and 9 bases had no gene match. Germline assignment: CDR1 LNHDA and CDR2 SQIVND (reference sequence). CDR3 sequence reads: CASSTMTSGRAREQFF. CDR3 nucleotide sequence: TGTGCCAGTAGTACGATGACTAGCGGGAGGGCAAGGGAGCAGTTCTTC.

This clonotype was observed at least ten times. The V and J genes are TRBV5-1 and TRBJ2-3; D uncertain. The CDR3 is 13 amino acids. The V gene lost 3 bases and the J gene lost 0 bases, with 5 bases spanning the gap. Germline V gene data show CDR1 as SGHRS and CDR2 as YFSETQ. This CDR3 is CASSWESTDTQYF. The CDR3 DNA sequence: TGCGCCAGCAGCTGGGAAAGCACAGATACGCAGTATTTT.

The table lists this clonotype with many counts. The V and J genes are TRBV7-9 and TRBJ2-3, with 8 bases that match TRBD1. CDR3 length: 14 residues. Germline CDR1 reads SEHNR; CDR2 reads FQNEAQ (reference sequence). V lost 2 bases to trimming and J lost 6 bases; unmatched junction nucleotides: 4. CDR3 sequence: CASSLQGAKDTQYF. The CDR3 DNA reads as TGTGCCAGCAGCTTACAGGGGGCGAAGGATACGCAGTATTTT.

The chain employs TRBV27 and TRBJ2-1; D is perhaps TRBD2 (6 bases). The germline V gene has CDR1 MNHEY and CDR2 SMNVEV (reference sequence). The germline V and J ends were trimmed by 8 bases and 6 bases, with 14 bases remaining between them. The CDR3 consists of 13 residues. For the CDR3, the DNA is TGTGCCAGCGGGCCCGGGAGTGTCAATGAGCAGTTCTTC. The encoded protein is CASGPGSVNEQFF.

In this sample, this clonotype turned up many times. The gene calls are TRBV28 and TRBJ1-1; TRBD1 matches 8 bases. The CDR3 covers 15 residues. The V gene end was trimmed by 4 bases and the J gene end by 6 bases; junction bases not matched to a gene: 10. Germline loops: CDR1 MDHEN, CDR2 SYDVKM. In nucleotides, the CDR3 is TGTGCCAGCAGTTCCCCATGGACAGGGAGAGCTGAAGCTTTCTTT. It encodes CASSSPWTGRAEAFF.

The gene calls are TRBV7-2 and TRBJ2-3; 11 nucleotides match TRBD2. Germline V gene sequence: CDR1 SGHTA, CDR2 FQGNSA. The CDR3 totals 15 residues. V lost 3 bases, J lost 4 bases, and 3 bases stayed unmatched. In DNA form, the CDR3 reads TGTGCCAGCAGCTTCACTAGCGGGAGTTCAGATACGCAGTATTTT. Protein sequence: CASSFTSGSSDTQYF.

Comment on this clonotype: One junction end does not reproduce the germline sequence, and a read error may be involved. This chain joins TRBV7-9 and TRBJ2-7; D not resolved. Germline V CDR1 and CDR2: SEHNR, FQNEAQ (reference sequence). The CDR3 loop spans 14 amino acids. In DNA form, the CDR3 reads TGTGCCAGCTCCCTGGATTGGCGGTCTCGAGAGCGGTACTTC. Its protein is CASSLDWRSRERYF.

This clonotype has just a few counts. The J gene is TRBJ2-6, the V gene TRBV5-1, with D possibly matching TRBD1 (6 bases). Germline V CDR1 and CDR2: SGHRS, YFSETQ. The CDR3 covers 15 residues. V lost 7 bases and J 2 bases, leaving 13 bases between the germline ends. The CDR3 region has the DNA TGCGCCAGCTCCCACCAGGGGCCTGGGGCCAACGTCCTGACTTTC. This encodes CASSHQGPGANVLTF.

The rearrangement links TRBV20-1 to TRBJ1-5; tentative D call: TRBD1 (6 bases). This CDR3 comprises 13 residues. V shed 4 bases and J shed 11 bases, with 18 bases lying between them. Germline loops: CDR1 DFQATT, CDR2 SNEGSKA (reference sequence). The CDR3 loop reads CSAKRTAFPTQHF. CDR3 coding DNA: TGCAGTGCTAAAAGGACAGCCTTCCCGACCCAGCATTTT.

This clonotype has ten or more counts. This chain uses TRBV30 with TRBJ2-1; the match to TRBD1 covers 9 bases. This CDR3 is built from 13 residues. The trim removed 7 bases at V and 6 bases at J, leaving 7 bases unmatched. CDR1 and CDR2 (germline): GTSNPN, SVGIG (reference sequence). The CDR3 DNA sequence: TGTGCCTCTACCGGACAGGGGACCAATGAGCAGTTCTTC. Its translation: CASTGQGTNEQFF.

This clonotype was observed many times. The V and J genes are TRBV20-1 and TRBJ2-3; tentative D call: TRBD2 (6 bases). CDR3 length: 12 amino acids. Germline V gives CDR1 DFQATT, CDR2 SNEGSKA (reference sequence). Deletions cut 0 bases from V and 10 bases from J, with 11 bases between. The CDR3 loop reads CSARDRGWPQYF. The CDR3 DNA reads TGCAGTGCTAGAGATCGGGGGTGGCCGCAGTATTTT.

Only a few counts were recorded for this clonotype. The genes are TRBV6-1 and TRBJ2-7; 16 nucleotides line up with TRBD2. Germline-derived CDR1 and CDR2 are MNHNS and SASEGT. This CDR3 has 18 amino acids. Trimming cost V 4 bases and J 4 bases; bases outside gene matches: 10. CDR3 sequence (DNA): TGTGCCAGCAGTGGACCGGGACTAGCGGGAGGGCCTCGGTACGAGCAGTACTTC. This codes for CASSGPGLAGGPRYEQYF.

Worth noting for this clonotype: A much larger clone lies one base from this, so it may be a read error. The CDR3 protein is CAWGGQGKNIQCF. The CDR3 nucleotides are TGTGCCTGGGGGGGACAGGGAAAAAACATTCAGTGCTTC. This chain joins TRBV30 and TRBJ2-4; 9 nucleotides match TRBD1. The CDR3 is 13 amino acids. Germline values: CDR1 GTSNPN, CDR2 SVGIG (reference sequence).

The rearrangement uses TRBV4-3 and TRBJ2-7; D is possibly TRBD2 (5 bases). The germline gives CDR1 LGHNA, CDR2 YSLEER. CDR3 length: 17 residues. Trimming removed 1 base from V and 1 base from J, with 17 bases in between. This CDR3 is CASSQGGLGRASYEQYF. Here the CDR3 DNA reads TGCGCCAGCAGCCAAGGAGGTTTGGGGAGAGCGTCCTACGAGCAGTACTTC.